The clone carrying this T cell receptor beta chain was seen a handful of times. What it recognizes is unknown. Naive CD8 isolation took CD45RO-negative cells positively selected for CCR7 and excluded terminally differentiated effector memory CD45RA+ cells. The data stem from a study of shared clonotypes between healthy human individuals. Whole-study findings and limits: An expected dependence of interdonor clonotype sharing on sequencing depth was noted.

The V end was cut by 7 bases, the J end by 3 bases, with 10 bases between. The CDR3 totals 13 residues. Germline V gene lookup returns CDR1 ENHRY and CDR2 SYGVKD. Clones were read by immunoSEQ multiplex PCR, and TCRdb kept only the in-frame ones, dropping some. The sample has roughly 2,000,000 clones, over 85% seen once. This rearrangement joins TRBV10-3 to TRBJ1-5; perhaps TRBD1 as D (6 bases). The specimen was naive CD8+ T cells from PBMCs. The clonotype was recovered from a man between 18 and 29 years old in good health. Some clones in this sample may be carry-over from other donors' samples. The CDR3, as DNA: TGTGCCATCACCCGGGACACCAATCAGCCCCAGCATTTT. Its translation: CAITRDTNQPQHF.